This is a list of T cell receptor beta chains from one sample in a study of shared clonotypes between healthy human individuals. The assay was immunoSEQ multiplex PCR, and TCRdb's table has in-frame clones only and misses some. Among about 2.1 million clones listed, around 95% were seen once. Sequenced: naive CD8+ T cells from PBMCs. Receptor source: a man between 18 and 35 years old in good health. Some clones in this sample may be carry-over from other donors' samples. The CDR3 runs from the conserved cysteine through the conserved F or W. The order of the fields is CDR3 DNA, CDR3 protein, J gene, D gene, V gene, clone size. The D gene is left open where the match is weak. Expanded clones are given a class, and other clones once, few, many or no size at all.

CDR3 DNA: TGTGCTAGTGGTTTGTGGGCCGCCTTTGAGCGGTCCTACCCATACGAGCAGTACTTC; CDR3 protein: CASGLWAAFERSYPYEQYF; J gene: TRBJ2-7; D gene: NA; V gene: TRBV12-5; clone size: NA
CDR3 DNA: TGTGCCTGGACCCTTTGGGCTCCGCATGGCTACACCTTC; CDR3 protein: CAWTLWAPHGYTF; J gene: TRBJ1-2; D gene: NA; V gene: TRBV30; clone size: NA
CDR3 DNA: TGTGCCAGCAGCCCGGAAGGACTAGCGCCAACCACTGAGCAGTTCTTC; CDR3 protein: CASSPEGLAPTTEQFF; J gene: TRBJ2-1; D gene: TRBD2; V gene: TRBV13; clone size: NA
CDR3 DNA: TGTGCCAGTCTCAGACGGGCGGGCAATCAGCCCCAGCATTTT; CDR3 protein: CASLRRAGNQPQHF; J gene: TRBJ1-5; D gene: NA; V gene: TRBV19; clone size: NA
CDR3 DNA: TGTGCCAGCAGCGGGCGGGACAACAATGAGCAGTTCTTC; CDR3 protein: CASSGRDNNEQFF; J gene: TRBJ2-1; D gene: NA; V gene: TRBV9; clone size: once
CDR3 DNA: TGTGCCAGCAGCTCGGGAATCCCGGGAAAGCTTAGCACAGATACGCAGTATTTT; CDR3 protein: CASSSGIPGKLSTDTQYF; J gene: TRBJ2-3; D gene: NA; V gene: TRBV7-6; clone size: NA
CDR3 DNA: TGTGCCAGCAGCTTGGCTGGTGGCTACACCTTC; CDR3 protein: CASSLAGGYTF; J gene: TRBJ1-2; D gene: NA; V gene: TRBV5-4; clone size: NA
CDR3 DNA: TGTGCCAGCAGCTCAACGAGGGGGACAGCTAACTATGGCTACACCTTC; CDR3 protein: CASSSTRGTANYGYTF; J gene: TRBJ1-2; D gene: TRBD1; V gene: TRBV7-9; clone size: NA
CDR3 DNA: TGTGCCAGCAGAAGCGGGGAGCTGTTTTTT; CDR3 protein: CASRSGELFF; J gene: TRBJ2-2; D gene: NA; V gene: TRBV6-1; clone size: NA
CDR3 DNA: TGTGCCAGCAGTCAGGGGCCAGATACGCAGTATTTT; CDR3 protein: CASSQGPDTQYF; J gene: TRBJ2-3; D gene: NA; V gene: TRBV6-6; clone size: NA
CDR3 DNA: TGTGCCAGCAGCTTCCTGGGCAGGGTTGACACTGAAGCTTTCTTT; CDR3 protein: CASSFLGRVDTEAFF; J gene: TRBJ1-1; D gene: NA; V gene: TRBV5-4; clone size: NA
CDR3 DNA: TGTGCCAGCAAACAAGACGGGACTAGCGTAATCGGTGAGCAGTTCTTC; CDR3 protein: CASKQDGTSVIGEQFF; J gene: TRBJ2-1; D gene: TRBD2; V gene: TRBV27; clone size: NA
CDR3 DNA: TGTGCCAGCAGTTTATACAGGGGACGAAATGACGAGCAGTACTTC; CDR3 protein: CASSLYRGRNDEQYF; J gene: TRBJ2-7; D gene: TRBD1; V gene: TRBV28; clone size: NA
CDR3 DNA: TGTGCCATCCGGGACAGGTACACCGCTAACTATGGCTACACCTTC; CDR3 protein: CAIRDRYTANYGYTF; J gene: TRBJ1-2; D gene: TRBD1; V gene: TRBV10-3; clone size: NA
CDR3 DNA: TGCGCCAGCAGCTTTGCTAGCGGAGATTACAATGAGCAGTTCTTC; CDR3 protein: CASSFASGDYNEQFF; J gene: TRBJ2-1; D gene: TRBD2; V gene: TRBV5-1; clone size: NA
CDR3 DNA: TGTGCCAGCAGCCTCCTTGTGTCCGGAGCGGGAGAGGGCCCAGATACGCAGTATTTT; CDR3 protein: CASSLLVSGAGEGPDTQYF; J gene: TRBJ2-3; D gene: TRBD2; V gene: TRBV7-2; clone size: NA
CDR3 DNA: TGTGCCAGTAGCGGGACTGCGAACACCGGGGAGCTGTTTTTT; CDR3 protein: CASSGTANTGELFF; J gene: TRBJ2-2; D gene: NA; V gene: TRBV19; clone size: NA
CDR3 DNA: TGTGCCAGCAGTGAGGGCAAGCTCGAGCAGTACTTC; CDR3 protein: CASSEGKLEQYF; J gene: TRBJ2-7; D gene: NA; V gene: TRBV2; clone size: NA
CDR3 DNA: TGTGCCAGCAGCTTGGGGAACTCCTATAATTCACCCCTCCACTTT; CDR3 protein: CASSLGNSYNSPLHF; J gene: TRBJ1-6; D gene: NA; V gene: TRBV5-6; clone size: NA
CDR3 DNA: TGTGCCAGCAGCGCCTCCGGGACTAGCGGGAGTGAGCAGTTCTTC; CDR3 protein: CASSASGTSGSEQFF; J gene: TRBJ2-1; D gene: TRBD2; V gene: TRBV9; clone size: few
CDR3 DNA: TGTGCCAGCAGTGAAACAGGGGGCGGGTATACTGAAGCTTTCTTT; CDR3 protein: CASSETGGGYTEAFF; J gene: TRBJ1-1; D gene: TRBD1; V gene: TRBV28; clone size: NA
CDR3 DNA: TGTGCCAGCAGCTTGGGACAGCCCGCCTACAATGAGCAGTTCTTC; CDR3 protein: CASSLGQPAYNEQFF; J gene: TRBJ2-1; D gene: TRBD1; V gene: TRBV7-9; clone size: NA
CDR3 DNA: TGTGCCAGCAGCTCTATGGTGGACAGGGAGGATACGCAGTATTTT; CDR3 protein: CASSSMVDREDTQYF; J gene: TRBJ2-3; D gene: TRBD1; V gene: TRBV27; clone size: NA
CDR3 DNA: TGTGCCAGCAGCTTAGCGCTTTGGGGAGACTACAATGAGCAGTTCTTC; CDR3 protein: CASSLALWGDYNEQFF; J gene: TRBJ2-1; D gene: NA; V gene: TRBV7-2; clone size: NA
CDR3 DNA: TGCGCCAGCAGCTCTGGACAGGGGCTGAACACTGAAGCTTTCTTT; CDR3 protein: CASSSGQGLNTEAFF; J gene: TRBJ1-1; D gene: TRBD1; V gene: TRBV5-1; clone size: few
CDR3 DNA: TGTGCCATCAGTGAGTCGAGTGTTGTTGGCACTGAAGCTTTCTTT; CDR3 protein: CAISESSVVGTEAFF; J gene: TRBJ1-1; D gene: NA; V gene: TRBV10-3; clone size: few
CDR3 DNA: TGTGCCAGCAGTTCCTGGGGCGGTCAGCCCCAGCATTTT; CDR3 protein: CASSSWGGQPQHF; J gene: TRBJ1-5; D gene: NA; V gene: TRBV27; clone size: NA
CDR3 DNA: TGTGCCATACCTAACAAGGGAGATACGCAGTATTTT; CDR3 protein: CAIPNKGDTQYF; J gene: TRBJ2-3; D gene: NA; V gene: TRBV7-9; clone size: NA
CDR3 DNA: TGTGCCAGCAGTTACTTGGGCGGAGCACCCTACGAGCAGTACTTC; CDR3 protein: CASSYLGGAPYEQYF; J gene: TRBJ2-7; D gene: NA; V gene: TRBV6-5; clone size: NA
CDR3 DNA: TGTGCCAGCAGCGCGGACTACAATGAGCAGTTCTTC; CDR3 protein: CASSADYNEQFF; J gene: TRBJ2-1; D gene: NA; V gene: TRBV9; clone size: NA
CDR3 DNA: TGTGCCAGCAGCGGGAGTGTTAACACCGGGGAGCTGTTTTTT; CDR3 protein: CASSGSVNTGELFF; J gene: TRBJ2-2; D gene: NA; V gene: TRBV7-8; clone size: NA
CDR3 DNA: TGCGCCAGCAGCCAAGATCCCCGGTACAGCGCCGGGGAAAAACTGTTTTTT; CDR3 protein: CASSQDPRYSAGEKLFF; J gene: TRBJ1-4; D gene: NA; V gene: TRBV4-1; clone size: NA
CDR3 DNA: TGTGCCAGCAGCCCTTTTTTGGGCAGAAGCAATCAGCCCCAGCATTTT; CDR3 protein: CASSPFLGRSNQPQHF; J gene: TRBJ1-5; D gene: NA; V gene: TRBV28; clone size: NA
CDR3 DNA: TGTGCTAGTGCCTTGAGGTCAGCGGGAGGGGCAGATACGCAGTATTTT; CDR3 protein: CASALRSAGGADTQYF; J gene: TRBJ2-3; D gene: TRBD2; V gene: TRBV12-5; clone size: NA
CDR3 DNA: TGTGCCAGCAGCTTAGATGGGTACGGTGGCACCGGGGAGCTGTTTTTT; CDR3 protein: CASSLDGYGGTGELFF; J gene: TRBJ2-2; D gene: NA; V gene: TRBV11-2; clone size: NA
CDR3 DNA: TGTGCCAGCAGCGTGGGACAGGGGTACAATGAGCAGTTCTTC; CDR3 protein: CASSVGQGYNEQFF; J gene: TRBJ2-1; D gene: TRBD1; V gene: TRBV9; clone size: NA
CDR3 DNA: TGTGCCACCAGCAGAGAAGCCAGGCCTGGGGAGCAGTTCTTC; CDR3 protein: CATSREARPGEQFF; J gene: TRBJ2-1; D gene: NA; V gene: TRBV15; clone size: NA
CDR3 DNA: TGTGCCAGCAGCCGGACAGGGGGGACCCAAGAGACCCAGTACTTC; CDR3 protein: CASSRTGGTQETQYF; J gene: TRBJ2-5; D gene: TRBD1; V gene: TRBV7-3; clone size: NA
CDR3 DNA: TGTGCCAGCAGCTTCTCTAGCGGGGGTCTCAATGAGCAGTTCTTC; CDR3 protein: CASSFSSGGLNEQFF; J gene: TRBJ2-1; D gene: TRBD2; V gene: TRBV5-6; clone size: NA
CDR3 DNA: TGCAGCGTCCCCGAGGGTCATAACTATGGCTACACCTTC; CDR3 protein: CSVPEGHNYGYTF; J gene: TRBJ1-2; D gene: NA; V gene: TRBV29-1; clone size: NA
CDR3 DNA: TGTGCCAGCAGTTTATCACGGGGACGCGAGCAGTTCTTC; CDR3 protein: CASSLSRGREQFF; J gene: TRBJ2-1; D gene: NA; V gene: TRBV27; clone size: NA
CDR3 DNA: TGTGCCAGCAGCTTGGCTAGCGCTTTATACACCGGGGAGCTGTTTTTT; CDR3 protein: CASSLASALYTGELFF; J gene: TRBJ2-2; D gene: NA; V gene: TRBV5-6; clone size: NA
CDR3 DNA: TGTGCCAGCAGCTATCCCACAGAAAAGTACCAAGAGACCCAGTACTTC; CDR3 protein: CASSYPTEKYQETQYF; J gene: TRBJ2-5; D gene: NA; V gene: TRBV28; clone size: NA
CDR3 DNA: TGTGCCAGCAGCGGAGACCTAGCGGTGAGCTCCTACGAGCAGTACTTC; CDR3 protein: CASSGDLAVSSYEQYF; J gene: TRBJ2-7; D gene: TRBD2; V gene: TRBV5-8; clone size: NA
CDR3 DNA: TGCAGCGCCCAATTACCTGCAAACCCCTACGAGCAGTACTTC; CDR3 protein: CSAQLPANPYEQYF; J gene: TRBJ2-7; D gene: NA; V gene: TRBV29-1; clone size: NA
CDR3 DNA: TGTGCCAGTAGTTTTGGACTAGCGGGAGGCCACGAGCAGTACTTC; CDR3 protein: CASSFGLAGGHEQYF; J gene: TRBJ2-7; D gene: TRBD2; V gene: TRBV19; clone size: NA
CDR3 DNA: TGTGCCAGCAGCTTAGCGTTGGGACACCCAAGGGCTGAAGCTTTCTTT; CDR3 protein: CASSLALGHPRAEAFF; J gene: TRBJ1-1; D gene: NA; V gene: TRBV7-9; clone size: NA
CDR3 DNA: TGTGCCAGACCTGCTGGGGTAGGGGAGCAGTACTTC; CDR3 protein: CARPAGVGEQYF; J gene: TRBJ2-7; D gene: NA; V gene: TRBV5-3; clone size: once
CDR3 DNA: TGTGCCAGCAGCTTAGCTCCCGGGACTCCCAATCAGCCCCAGCATTTT; CDR3 protein: CASSLAPGTPNQPQHF; J gene: TRBJ1-5; D gene: NA; V gene: TRBV7-6; clone size: NA
CDR3 DNA: TGTGCCAGCAGCGAGAAGACAGACCAAGAGACCCAGTACTTC; CDR3 protein: CASSEKTDQETQYF; J gene: TRBJ2-5; D gene: NA; V gene: TRBV28; clone size: once
CDR3 DNA: TGTGCCAGCAAAGAAAGGGGGCCCGGCTATGGCTACACCTTC; CDR3 protein: CASKERGPGYGYTF; J gene: TRBJ1-2; D gene: TRBD1; V gene: TRBV6-1; clone size: NA
CDR3 DNA: TGCGCCAGCAGCCAAGTCGGCCTCTCCTCAACTAATGAAAAACTGTTTTTT; CDR3 protein: CASSQVGLSSTNEKLFF; J gene: TRBJ1-4; D gene: NA; V gene: TRBV4-1; clone size: once
CDR3 DNA: TGTGCCAGCAGTCGCCGGACAGGGGGATCCTACAATGAGCAGTTCTTC; CDR3 protein: CASSRRTGGSYNEQFF; J gene: TRBJ2-1; D gene: TRBD1; V gene: TRBV28; clone size: NA
CDR3 DNA: TGTGCCAGCAGCTCGACAGGGCCGCCGGGTGGCTACACCTTC; CDR3 protein: CASSSTGPPGGYTF; J gene: TRBJ1-2; D gene: TRBD1; V gene: TRBV11-2; clone size: NA